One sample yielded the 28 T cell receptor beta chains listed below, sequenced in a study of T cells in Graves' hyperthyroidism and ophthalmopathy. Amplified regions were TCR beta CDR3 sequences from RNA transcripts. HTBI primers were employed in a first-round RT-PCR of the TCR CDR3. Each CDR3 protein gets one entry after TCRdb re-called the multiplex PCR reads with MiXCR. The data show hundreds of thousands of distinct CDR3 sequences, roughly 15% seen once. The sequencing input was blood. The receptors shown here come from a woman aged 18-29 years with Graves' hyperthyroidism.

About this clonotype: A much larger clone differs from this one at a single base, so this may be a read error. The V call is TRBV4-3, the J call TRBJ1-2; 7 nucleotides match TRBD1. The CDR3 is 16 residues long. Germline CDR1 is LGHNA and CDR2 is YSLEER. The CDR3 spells CASSQGPGTANYGHTF. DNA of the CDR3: TGCGCCAGCAGCCAAGGCCCAGGGACAGCTAACTATGGCCACACCTTC.

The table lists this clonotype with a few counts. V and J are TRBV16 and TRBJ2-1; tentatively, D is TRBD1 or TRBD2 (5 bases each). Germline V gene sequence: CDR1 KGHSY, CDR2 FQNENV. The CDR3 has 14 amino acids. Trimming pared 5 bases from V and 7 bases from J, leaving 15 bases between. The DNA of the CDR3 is TGTGCCAGCAGCAGCGAGGGGCGGTATAATGAGCAGTTCTTC. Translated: CASSSEGRYNEQFF.

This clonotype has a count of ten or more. The CDR3 DNA reads TGTGCCAGCAGTGGGAGGCGGGAGAGGGAGACCCAGTACTTC. This sequence encodes CASSGRRERETQYF. The chain combines TRBV2 with TRBJ2-5, with 7 nucleotides matching TRBD2. J gave up 5 bases and V 4 bases, and 7 bases lay outside the gene matches. Per the germline V gene, CDR1 is SNHLY and CDR2 is FYNNEI. CDR3 size: 14 residues.

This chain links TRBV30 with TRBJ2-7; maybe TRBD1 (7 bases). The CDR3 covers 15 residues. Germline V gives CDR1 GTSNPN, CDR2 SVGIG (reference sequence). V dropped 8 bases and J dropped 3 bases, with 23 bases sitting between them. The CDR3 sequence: CASSIFQQGGYEQYF. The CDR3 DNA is TGTGCCAGTAGTATTTTTCAGCAGGGGGGCTACGAGCAGTACTTC.

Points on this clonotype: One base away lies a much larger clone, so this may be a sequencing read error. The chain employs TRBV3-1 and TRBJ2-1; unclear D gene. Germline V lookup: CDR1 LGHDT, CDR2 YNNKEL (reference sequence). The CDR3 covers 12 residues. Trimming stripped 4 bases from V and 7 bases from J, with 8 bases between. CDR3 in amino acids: CASSRSMNEQFF. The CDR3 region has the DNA TGTGCCAGCAGCCGGTCAATGAATGAGCAGTTCTTC.

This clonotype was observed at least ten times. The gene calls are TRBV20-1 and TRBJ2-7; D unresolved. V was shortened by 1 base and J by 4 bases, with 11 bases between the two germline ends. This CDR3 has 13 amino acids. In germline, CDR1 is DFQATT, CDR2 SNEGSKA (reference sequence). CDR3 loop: CSARGKIKYEQYF. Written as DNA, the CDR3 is TGCAGTGCTAGAGGGAAGATAAAGTACGAGCAGTACTTC.

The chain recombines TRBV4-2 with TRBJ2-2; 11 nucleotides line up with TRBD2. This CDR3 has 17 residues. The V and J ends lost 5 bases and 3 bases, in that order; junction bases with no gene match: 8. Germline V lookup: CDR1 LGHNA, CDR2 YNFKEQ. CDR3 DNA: TGTGCCAGCAGCTTTTCGACTAGCGGGACTTACACCGGGGAGCTGTTTTTT. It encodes CASSFSTSGTYTGELFF.

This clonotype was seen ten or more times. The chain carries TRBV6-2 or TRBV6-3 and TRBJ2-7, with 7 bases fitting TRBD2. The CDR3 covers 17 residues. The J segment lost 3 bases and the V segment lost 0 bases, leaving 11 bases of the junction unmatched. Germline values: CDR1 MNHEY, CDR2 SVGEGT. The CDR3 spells CASSYSILRLADYEQYF. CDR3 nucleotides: TGTGCCAGCAGTTACTCGATTCTAAGACTAGCTGACTACGAGCAGTACTTC.

The CDR3 region is CSAVPGLGSYEQYF. For the CDR3, the DNA is TGCAGCGCGGTACCGGGACTAGGATCGTACGAGCAGTACTTC. V usage is TRBV29-1 and J usage is TRBJ2-7; TRBD2 matches 8 bases. CDR3 length: 14 amino acids. V gave up 7 bases and J gave up 4 bases; unmatched junction bases: 12. CDR1 and CDR2 (germline): SQVTM, ANQGSEA.

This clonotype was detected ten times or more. The CDR3 region is CSAKVRGNSPLHF. The CDR3 region has the DNA TGCAGTGCTAAGGTCAGAGGGAATTCACCCCTCCACTTT. This chain uses TRBV20-1 with TRBJ1-6; D gene uncertain. Germline assignment: CDR1 DFQATT and CDR2 SNEGSKA (reference sequence). This CDR3 has 13 amino acids. V was pared by 4 bases and J by 7 bases, with 11 bases between.

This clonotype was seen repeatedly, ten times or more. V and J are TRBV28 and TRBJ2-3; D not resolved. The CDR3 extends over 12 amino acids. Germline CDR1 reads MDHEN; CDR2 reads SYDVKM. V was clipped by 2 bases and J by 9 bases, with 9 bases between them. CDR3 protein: CASSLRGGTQYF. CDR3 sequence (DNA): TGTGCCAGCAGTTTACGCGGTGGGACGCAGTATTTT. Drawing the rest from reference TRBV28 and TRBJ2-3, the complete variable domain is DVKVTQSSRYLVKRTGEKVFLECVQDMDHENMFWYRQDPGLGLRLIYFSYDVKMKEKGDIPEGYSVSREKKERFSLILESASTNQTSMYLCASSLRGGTQYFGPGTRLTVL.

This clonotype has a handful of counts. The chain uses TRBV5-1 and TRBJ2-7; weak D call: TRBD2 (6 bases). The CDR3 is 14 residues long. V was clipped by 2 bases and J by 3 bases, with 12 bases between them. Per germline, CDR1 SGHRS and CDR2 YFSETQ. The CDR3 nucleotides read TGCGCCAGCAGCTTTGGGGGGTCGGGCTACGAGCAGTACTTC. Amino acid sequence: CASSFGGSGYEQYF.

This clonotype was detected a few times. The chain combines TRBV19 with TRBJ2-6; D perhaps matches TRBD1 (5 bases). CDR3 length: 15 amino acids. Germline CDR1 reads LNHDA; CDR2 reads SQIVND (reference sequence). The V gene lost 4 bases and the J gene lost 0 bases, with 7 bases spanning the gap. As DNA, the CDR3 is TGTGCCAGTAGTACCCAGGGCTCTGGGGCCAACGTCCTGACTTTC. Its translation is CASSTQGSGANVLTF. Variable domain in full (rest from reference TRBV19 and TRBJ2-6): DGGITQSPKYLFRKEGQNVTLSCEQNLNHDAMYWYRQDPGQGLRLIYYSQIVNDFQKGDIAEGYSVSREKKESFPLTVTSAQKNPTAFYLCASSTQGSGANVLTFGAGSRLTVL.

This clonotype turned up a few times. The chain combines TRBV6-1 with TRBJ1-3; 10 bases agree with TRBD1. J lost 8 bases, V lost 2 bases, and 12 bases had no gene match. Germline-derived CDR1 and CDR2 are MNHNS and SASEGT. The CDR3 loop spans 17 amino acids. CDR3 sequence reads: CASSERGTGTGVYTIYF. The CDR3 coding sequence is TGTGCCAGCAGTGAACGGGGTACCGGGACAGGGGTTTACACCATATATTTT.

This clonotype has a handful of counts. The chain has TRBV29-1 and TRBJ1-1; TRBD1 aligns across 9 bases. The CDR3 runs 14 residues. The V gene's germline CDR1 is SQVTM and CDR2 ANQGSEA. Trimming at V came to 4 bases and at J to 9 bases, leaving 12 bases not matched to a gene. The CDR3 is CSVGGGIGQGQAFF. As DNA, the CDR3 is TGCAGCGTTGGGGGGGGGATAGGACAGGGGCAAGCTTTCTTT.

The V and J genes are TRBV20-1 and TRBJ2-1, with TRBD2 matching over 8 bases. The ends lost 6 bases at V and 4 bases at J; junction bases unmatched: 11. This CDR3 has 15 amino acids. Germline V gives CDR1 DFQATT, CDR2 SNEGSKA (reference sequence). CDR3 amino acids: CSAGWREVGYNEQFF. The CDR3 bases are TGCAGTGCCGGGTGGCGGGAGGTAGGGTACAATGAGCAGTTCTTC.

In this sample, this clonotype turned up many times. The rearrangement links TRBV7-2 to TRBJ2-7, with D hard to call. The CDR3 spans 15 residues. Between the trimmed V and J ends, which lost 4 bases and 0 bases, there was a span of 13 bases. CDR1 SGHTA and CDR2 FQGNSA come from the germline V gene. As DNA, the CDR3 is TGTGCCAGCAGCTCACGGTGGGCAAGCTCCTACGAGCAGTACTTC. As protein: CASSSRWASSYEQYF.

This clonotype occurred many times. CDR3 residues: CASSQAGGGNQPQHF. CDR3 sequence (DNA): TGCGCCAGCAGCCAGGCGGGGGGGGGAAATCAGCCCCAGCATTTT. The chain is built from TRBV4-1 and TRBJ1-5, with a weak D call TRBD1 (5 bases). CDR1 and CDR2 from the germline V gene are MGHRA and YSYEKL. Trimming stripped 3 bases from V and 4 bases from J, with 13 bases between. The CDR3 loop spans 15 amino acids.

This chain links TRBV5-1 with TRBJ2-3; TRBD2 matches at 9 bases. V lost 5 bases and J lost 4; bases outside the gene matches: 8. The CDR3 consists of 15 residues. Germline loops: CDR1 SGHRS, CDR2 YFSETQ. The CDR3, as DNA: TGCGCCAGCAGGTTGAATCTAGCGGGGTCAGATACGCAGTATTTT. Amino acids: CASRLNLAGSDTQYF.

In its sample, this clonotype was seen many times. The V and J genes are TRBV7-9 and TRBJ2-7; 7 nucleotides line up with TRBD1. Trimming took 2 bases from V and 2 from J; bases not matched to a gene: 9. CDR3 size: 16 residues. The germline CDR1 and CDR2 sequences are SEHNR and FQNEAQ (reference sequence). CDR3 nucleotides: TGTGCCAGCAGCTTATGGCCGAGGGGACAGACCTACGAGCAGTACTTC. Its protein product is CASSLWPRGQTYEQYF.

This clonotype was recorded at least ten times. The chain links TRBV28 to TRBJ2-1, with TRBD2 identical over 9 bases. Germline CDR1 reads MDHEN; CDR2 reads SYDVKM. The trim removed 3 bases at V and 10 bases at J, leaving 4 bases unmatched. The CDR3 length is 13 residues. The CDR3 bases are TGTGCCAGCAGTTTCATAGCGGGAGTCGAGCAGTTCTTC. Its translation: CASSFIAGVEQFF.

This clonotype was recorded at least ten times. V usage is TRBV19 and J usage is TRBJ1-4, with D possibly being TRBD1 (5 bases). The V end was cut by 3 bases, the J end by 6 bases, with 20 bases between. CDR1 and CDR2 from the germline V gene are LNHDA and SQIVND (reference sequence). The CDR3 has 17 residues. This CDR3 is CASSMVVGASGDEKLFF. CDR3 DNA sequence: TGTGCCAGTAGTATGGTCGTGGGAGCCTCGGGGGATGAAAAACTGTTTTTT.

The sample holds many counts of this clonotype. CDR3 sequence reads: CSPYENTEAFF. DNA of the CDR3: TGCAGCCCCTATGAAAACACTGAAGCTTTCTTT. The chain recombines TRBV20-1 with TRBJ1-1; D is uncertain. Germline lookup yields CDR1 DFQATT and CDR2 SNEGSKA (reference sequence). This CDR3 has 11 residues.

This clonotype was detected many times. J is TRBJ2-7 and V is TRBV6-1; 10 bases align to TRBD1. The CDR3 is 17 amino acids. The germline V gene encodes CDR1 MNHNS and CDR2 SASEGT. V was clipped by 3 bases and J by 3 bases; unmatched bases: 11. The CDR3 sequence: CASSDPLGQGSIYEQYF. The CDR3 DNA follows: TGTGCCAGCAGTGACCCTTTGGGACAGGGGAGTATCTACGAGCAGTACTTC.

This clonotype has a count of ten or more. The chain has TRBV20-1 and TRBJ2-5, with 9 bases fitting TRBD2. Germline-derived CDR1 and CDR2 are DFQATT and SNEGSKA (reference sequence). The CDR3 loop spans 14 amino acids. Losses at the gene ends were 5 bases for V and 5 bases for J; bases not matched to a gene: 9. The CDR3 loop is CSAPAGGREETQYF. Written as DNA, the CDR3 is TGCAGTGCTCCGGCGGGAGGGAGGGAGGAGACCCAGTACTTC.

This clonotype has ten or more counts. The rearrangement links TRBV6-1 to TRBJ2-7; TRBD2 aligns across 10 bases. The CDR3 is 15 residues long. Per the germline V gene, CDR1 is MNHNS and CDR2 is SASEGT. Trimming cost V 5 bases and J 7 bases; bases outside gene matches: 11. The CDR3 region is CASSWAVAGGQEQYF. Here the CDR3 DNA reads TGTGCCAGCAGTTGGGCGGTAGCGGGAGGACAAGAGCAGTACTTC.

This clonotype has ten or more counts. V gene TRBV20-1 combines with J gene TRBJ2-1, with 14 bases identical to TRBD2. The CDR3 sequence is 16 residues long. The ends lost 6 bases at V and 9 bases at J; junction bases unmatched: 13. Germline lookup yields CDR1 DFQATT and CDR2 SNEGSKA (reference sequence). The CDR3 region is CSADGRLAGGPIEQFF. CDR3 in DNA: TGCAGTGCAGACGGGAGACTAGCGGGAGGGCCTATTGAGCAGTTCTTC.

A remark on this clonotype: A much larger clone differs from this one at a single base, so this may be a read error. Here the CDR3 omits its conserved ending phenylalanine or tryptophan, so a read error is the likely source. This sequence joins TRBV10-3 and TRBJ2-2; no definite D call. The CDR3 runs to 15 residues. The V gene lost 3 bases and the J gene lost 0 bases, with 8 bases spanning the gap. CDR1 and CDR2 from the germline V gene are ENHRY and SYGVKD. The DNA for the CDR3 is TGTGCCATCAGTGACGGCAGCTCGAACACCGGGGAGCTGTTTTCT. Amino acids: CAISDGSSNTGELFS.